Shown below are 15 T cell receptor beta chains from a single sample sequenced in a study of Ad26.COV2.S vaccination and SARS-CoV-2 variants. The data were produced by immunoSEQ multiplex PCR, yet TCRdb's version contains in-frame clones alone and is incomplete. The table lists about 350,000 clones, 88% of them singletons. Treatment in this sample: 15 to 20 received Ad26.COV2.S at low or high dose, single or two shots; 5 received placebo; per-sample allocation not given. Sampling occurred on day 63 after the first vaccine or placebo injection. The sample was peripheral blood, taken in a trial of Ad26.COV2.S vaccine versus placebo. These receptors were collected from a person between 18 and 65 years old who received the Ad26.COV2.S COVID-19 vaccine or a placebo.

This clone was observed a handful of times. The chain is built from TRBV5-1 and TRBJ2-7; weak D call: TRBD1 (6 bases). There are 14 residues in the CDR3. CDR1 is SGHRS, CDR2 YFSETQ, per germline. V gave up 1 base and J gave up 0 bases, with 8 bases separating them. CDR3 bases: TGCGCCAGCAGCTTGACAGGGAGCTCCTACGAGCAGTACTTC. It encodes CASSLTGSSYEQYF.

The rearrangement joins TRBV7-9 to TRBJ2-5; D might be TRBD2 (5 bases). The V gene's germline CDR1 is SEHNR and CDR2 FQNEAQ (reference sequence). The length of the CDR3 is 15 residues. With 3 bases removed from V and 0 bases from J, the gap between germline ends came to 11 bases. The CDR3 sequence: CASSFGVQYQETQYF. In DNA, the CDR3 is TGTGCCAGCAGCTTCGGGGTGCAGTACCAAGAGACCCAGTACTTC.

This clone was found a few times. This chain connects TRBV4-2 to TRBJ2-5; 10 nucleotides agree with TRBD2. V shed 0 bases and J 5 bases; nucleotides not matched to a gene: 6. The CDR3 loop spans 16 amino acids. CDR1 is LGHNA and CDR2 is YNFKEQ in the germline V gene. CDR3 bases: TGTGCCAGCAGCCAAGACCAAAGCGGGGGGGCCGAGACCCAGTACTTC. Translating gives CASSQDQSGGAETQYF.

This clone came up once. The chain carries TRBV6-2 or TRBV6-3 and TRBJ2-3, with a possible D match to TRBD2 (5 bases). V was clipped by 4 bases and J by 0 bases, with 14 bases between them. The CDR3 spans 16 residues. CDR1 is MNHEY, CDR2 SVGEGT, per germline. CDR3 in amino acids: CASSLGSGTSTDTQYF. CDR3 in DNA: TGTGCCAGCAGTTTGGGCAGCGGCACTAGCACAGATACGCAGTATTTT.

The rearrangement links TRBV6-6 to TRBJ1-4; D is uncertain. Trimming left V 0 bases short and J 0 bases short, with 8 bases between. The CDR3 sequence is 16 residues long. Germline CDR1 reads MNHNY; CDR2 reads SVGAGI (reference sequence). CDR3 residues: CASSYSGVTTNEKLFF. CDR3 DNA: TGTGCCAGCAGTTACTCGGGAGTTACAACTAATGAAAAACTGTTTTTT.

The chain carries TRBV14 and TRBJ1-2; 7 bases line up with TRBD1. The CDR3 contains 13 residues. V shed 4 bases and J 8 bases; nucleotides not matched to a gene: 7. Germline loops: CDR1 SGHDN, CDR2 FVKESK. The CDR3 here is CASSPRQGRGYTF. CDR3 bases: TGTGCCAGCAGCCCCAGACAGGGTCGCGGCTACACCTTC.

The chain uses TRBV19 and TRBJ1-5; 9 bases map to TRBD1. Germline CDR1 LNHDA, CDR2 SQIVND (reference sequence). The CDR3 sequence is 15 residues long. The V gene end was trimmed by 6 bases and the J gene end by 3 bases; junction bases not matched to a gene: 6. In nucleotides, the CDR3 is TGTGCCAGTAGGCTAGGACAGGGGAACAATCAGCCCCAGCATTTT. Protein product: CASRLGQGNNQPQHF.

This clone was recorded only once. The CDR3 DNA is TGTGCCAGCAGTCGAACAGGGGCAGGTGAGCAGTTCTTC. Protein: CASSRTGAGEQFF. The V gene is TRBV6-5, the J gene TRBJ2-1; 7 nucleotides line up with TRBD1. The J segment lost 9 bases and the V segment lost 5 bases, leaving 7 bases of the junction unmatched. The length of the CDR3 is 13 residues. Germline V CDR1 and CDR2: MNHEY, SVGAGI.

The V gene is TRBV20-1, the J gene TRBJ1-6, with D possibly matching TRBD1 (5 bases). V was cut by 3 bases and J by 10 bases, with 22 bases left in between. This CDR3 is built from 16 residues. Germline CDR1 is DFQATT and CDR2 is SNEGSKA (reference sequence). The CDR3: CSASKTAGQRRSPLHF. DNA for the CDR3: TGCAGTGCTAGTAAGACCGCGGGGCAAAGGAGGTCACCCCTCCACTTT.

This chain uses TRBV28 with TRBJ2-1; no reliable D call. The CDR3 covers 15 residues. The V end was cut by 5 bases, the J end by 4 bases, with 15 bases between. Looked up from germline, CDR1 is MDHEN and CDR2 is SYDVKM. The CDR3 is CASSDRDSTYNEQFF. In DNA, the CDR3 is TGTGCCAGCAGTGATCGCGACTCTACTTACAATGAGCAGTTCTTC. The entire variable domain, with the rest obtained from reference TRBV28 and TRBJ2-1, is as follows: DVKVTQSSRYLVKRTGEKVFLECVQDMDHENMFWYRQDPGLGLRLIYFSYDVKMKEKGDIPEGYSVSREKKERFSLILESASTNQTSMYLCASSDRDSTYNEQFFGPGTRLTVL.

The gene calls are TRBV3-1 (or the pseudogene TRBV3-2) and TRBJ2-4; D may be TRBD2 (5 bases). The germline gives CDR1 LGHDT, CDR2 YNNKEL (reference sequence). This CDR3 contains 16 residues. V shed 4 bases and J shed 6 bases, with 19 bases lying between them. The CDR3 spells CASSPSAISALNIQYF. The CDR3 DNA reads TGTGCCAGCAGCCCCTCTGCTATTAGCGCTCTAAACATTCAGTACTTC.

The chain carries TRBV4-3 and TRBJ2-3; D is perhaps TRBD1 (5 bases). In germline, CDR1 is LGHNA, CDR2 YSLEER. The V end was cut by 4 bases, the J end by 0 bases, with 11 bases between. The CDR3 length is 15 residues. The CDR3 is CASSRQFSSTDTQYF. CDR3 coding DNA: TGCGCCAGCAGCCGACAGTTTTCTAGCACAGATACGCAGTATTTT.

The CDR3 DNA follows: TGTGCCAGCAGCCCTAATCGACTAGTGTTACAGTTCTTC. Its protein is CASSPNRLVLQFF. The J gene is TRBJ2-1, the V gene TRBV3-1 (or the pseudogene TRBV3-2); D perhaps matches TRBD2 (6 bases). V gave up 4 bases and J gave up 13 bases, with 17 bases separating them. This CDR3 is 13 amino acids long. CDR1 is LGHDT, CDR2 YNNKEL, per germline (reference sequence).

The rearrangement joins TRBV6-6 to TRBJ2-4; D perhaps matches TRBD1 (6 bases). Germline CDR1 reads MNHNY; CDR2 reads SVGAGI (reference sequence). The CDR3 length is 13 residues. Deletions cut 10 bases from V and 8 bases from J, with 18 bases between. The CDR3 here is CAISGALGDIQYF. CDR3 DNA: TGTGCCATATCAGGGGCTTTGGGGGACATTCAGTACTTC.

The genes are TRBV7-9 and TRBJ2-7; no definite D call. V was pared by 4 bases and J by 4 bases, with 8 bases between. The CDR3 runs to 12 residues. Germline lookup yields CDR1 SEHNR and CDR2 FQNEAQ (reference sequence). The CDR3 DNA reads TGTGCCAGCAGCTCATCGTATTACGAGCAGTACTTC. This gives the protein CASSSSYYEQYF.